The 20 T cell receptor beta chains below all came from one sample that was sequenced in a study of T-cell memory formation after mild COVID-19. MiXCR was run by TCRdb on the 5' RACE reads, yielding one entry per CDR3 protein. The sample lists around 83,000 distinct CDR3 sequences, around a quarter occurring once. Sequencing was done on a sample of PBMCs or a T cell subset sorted from them (not recorded which). The receptors come from a man aged 18 to 30 who had mild COVID-19 (a few samples of this study predate the infection). Cell type and time point are not known.

The chain employs TRBV4-1 and TRBJ1-6; TRBD1 is a possible D gene (5 bases). The V gene's germline CDR1 is MGHRA and CDR2 YSYEKL. V lost 1 base, J lost 9 bases, and 19 bases lay in between. The CDR3 runs 17 residues. CDR3 residues: CASSQGAPGGFISPLHF. The CDR3 nucleotides read TGCGCCAGCAGCCAAGGGGCCCCGGGGGGATTCATTTCACCCCTCCACTTT.

This chain uses TRBV27 with TRBJ1-6, with TRBD1 as a possible D gene (5 bases). CDR3 length: 14 residues. Looked up from germline, CDR1 is MNHEY and CDR2 is SMNVEV (reference sequence). V lost 5 bases to trimming and J lost 4 bases, with 9 bases between them. Here the CDR3 DNA reads TGTGCCAGCAGTCCAGGGACTTATAATTCACCCCTCCACTTT. Amino acids: CASSPGTYNSPLHF.

This sequence joins TRBV7-9 and TRBJ1-2; D is possibly TRBD1 (6 bases). CDR3 size: 17 residues. V gave up 4 bases and J gave up 3 bases, with 21 bases separating them. From germline, CDR1 is SEHNR and CDR2 FQNEAQ (reference sequence). CDR3 residues: CASSSNRDRIKDYGYTF. The CDR3 DNA reads as TGTGCCAGCAGCTCCAACCGCGACAGGATAAAGGACTATGGCTACACCTTC.

This clonotype has only a few counts. V is TRBV7-3 and J is TRBJ1-1; D may be TRBD1 (6 bases). The CDR3 loop spans 16 amino acids. V was clipped by 7 bases and J by 7 bases, with 25 bases between them. The germline V gene has CDR1 SGHTA and CDR2 FQGTGA. The DNA of the CDR3 is TGTGCCAGCACTCCAGGCGGGGGGCCGGGGATTAGTGAAGCTTTCTTT. Translating gives CASTPGGGPGISEAFF. Drawing the rest from reference TRBV7-3 and TRBJ1-1, the complete variable domain is GAGVSQTPSNKVTEKGKYVELRCDPISGHTALYWYRQSLGQGPEFLIYFQGTGAADDSGLPNDRFFAVRPEGSVSTLKIQRTERGDSAVYLCASTPGGGPGISEAFFGQGTRLTVV.

V is TRBV12-3 or TRBV12-4 and J is TRBJ2-5, with a weak D call TRBD1 (6 bases). The CDR3 consists of 15 residues. The V and J ends lost 2 bases and 2 bases respectively, with 12 bases between them. The CDR3 DNA sequence: TGTGCCAGCAGTTTAACTCGGGGACAACAAGAGACCCAGTACTTC. Its translation: CASSLTRGQQETQYF.

This sequence joins TRBV5-5 and TRBJ2-7; 8 nucleotides line up with TRBD1. CDR1 is SGHKS and CDR2 is YYEKEE in the germline V gene (reference sequence). The CDR3 is 14 residues long. The V segment lost 3 bases and the J segment 7 bases; nucleotides outside the gene matches: 9. The CDR3 region has the DNA TGTGCCAGCAGCTCCCGGGACAGGATGCGGGAGCAGTACGTC. It encodes CASSSRDRMREQYV.

Only a few counts were recorded for this clonotype. The V gene is TRBV2, the J gene TRBJ2-1; D is ambiguous. The germline V gene has CDR1 SNHLY and CDR2 FYNNEI. The CDR3 contains 12 residues. Deletions cut 3 bases from V and 9 bases from J, with 9 bases between. CDR3 sequence reads: CASSDPVAEQFF. In DNA, the CDR3 is TGTGCCAGCAGTGACCCGGTGGCTGAGCAGTTCTTC.

The chain joins TRBV12-3 or TRBV12-4 to TRBJ1-1; D gene ambiguous. The CDR3 length is 13 residues. V lost 3 bases and J lost 4, with 9 bases in between. For the CDR3, the DNA is TGTGCCAGCAGTTTTCGAGGGCGCACTGAAGCTTTCTTT. Translated, it gives CASSFRGRTEAFF.

The V gene is TRBV7-7, the J gene TRBJ2-5, with D maybe TRBD2 (7 bases). This CDR3 has 13 amino acids. The V and J ends lost 7 bases and 2 bases respectively, with 11 bases between them. Germline V CDR1 and CDR2: SSHAT, FNYEAQ (reference sequence). In DNA form, the CDR3 reads TGTGCCAGCACGGGGGGCGTACAAGAGACCCAGTACTTC. Its translation: CASTGGVQETQYF. Combining the CDR3 with reference TRBV7-7 and TRBJ2-5 gives the whole variable domain GAGVSQSPRYKVTKRGQDVTLRCDPISSHATLYWYQQALGQGPEFLTYFNYEAQPDKSGLPSDRFSAERPEGSISTLTIQRTEQRDSAMYRCASTGGVQETQYFGPGTRLLVL.

This chain links TRBV4-3 with TRBJ2-1; D may be TRBD1 or TRBD2 (5 bases each). The CDR3 has 12 amino acids. The ends were cut back, 1 base at V and 9 bases at J, with 7 bases in the middle. Germline values: CDR1 LGHNA, CDR2 YSLEER. The chain's CDR3 is CASSQVGTEQFF. CDR3 nucleotides: TGCGCCAGCAGCCAAGTGGGGACTGAGCAGTTCTTC.

In its sample, this clonotype was seen a few times. The chain couples TRBV4-1 to TRBJ2-7; tentatively, D is TRBD1 (5 bases). V was cut by 1 base and J by 2 bases, with 9 bases left in between. CDR1 is MGHRA and CDR2 is YSYEKL in the germline V gene. The CDR3 runs 14 residues. The CDR3 nucleotides read TGCGCCAGCAGCCAAGGATGGGGCACCTACGAGCAGTACGTC. This gives the protein CASSQGWGTYEQYV.

This clonotype was seen more than once but under ten times. The CDR3 reads CASSPGRRGYEQYF. The CDR3 nucleotides are TGTGCCAGCAGCCCCGGTCGGCGCGGGTACGAGCAGTACTTC. The genes are TRBV7-6 and TRBJ2-7, with D perhaps matching TRBD2 (5 bases). Germline assignment: CDR1 SGHVS and CDR2 FNYEAQ. The CDR3 contains 14 residues. Between the trimmed V and J ends, which lost 5 bases and 4 bases, there was a span of 15 bases.

The genes are TRBV10-1 and TRBJ2-1; D is uncertain. Germline CDR1 and CDR2: WNHNN and SYGVQD (reference sequence). V was cut by 3 bases and J by 7 bases, with 13 bases left in between. The length of the CDR3 is 14 residues. The CDR3, as DNA: TGCGCCAGCAGTGAATACGGCCAGAGAAATGAGCAGTTCTTC. Its translation: CASSEYGQRNEQFF.

In its sample, this clonotype was seen a few times. This chain links TRBV5-1 with TRBJ1-1; D gene unclear. CDR1 SGHRS and CDR2 YFSETQ come from the germline V gene. V was clipped by 0 bases and J by 4 bases, with 10 bases between them. There are 14 residues in the CDR3. CDR3 protein: CASSLGGVGTEAFF. CDR3 in DNA: TGCGCCAGCAGCTTGGGGGGTGTGGGCACTGAAGCTTTCTTT.

For this clonotype: Because the CDR3's place on the DNA is in doubt, the DNA is left out and the CDR3 is given as listed by TCRdb. The chain joins TRBV12-3 or TRBV12-4 to TRBJ2-5; the table's D call of TRBD1 was not tested on the DNA. From its first to its last residue, the CDR3 has 14 amino acids. The CDR3 sequence is CASSTSPGQETQYF.

This clonotype was found a few times. The chain links TRBV7-2 to TRBJ2-4; TRBD1 agrees at 10 bases. J gave up 4 bases and V 5 bases, and 5 bases lay outside the gene matches. This CDR3 is 15 amino acids long. Germline-derived CDR1 and CDR2 are SGHTA and FQGNSA. This CDR3 reads CASSPRTGGKNIQYF. Written as DNA, the CDR3 is TGTGCCAGCAGCCCAAGGACAGGGGGGAAAAACATTCAGTACTTC.

CDR3 nucleotide sequence: TGTGCCAGCAGTAACATCGGGGAGGAGGGCCTATTTGCTACGCAGTATTTT. This sequence encodes CASSNIGEEGLFATQYF. The gene calls are TRBV6-2 or TRBV6-3 and TRBJ2-3; D perhaps matches TRBD2 (6 bases). This CDR3 is built from 17 residues. Germline V gives CDR1 MNHEY, CDR2 SVGEGT. The ends were cut back, 5 bases at V and 8 bases at J, with 26 bases in the middle.

This chain uses TRBV7-8 with TRBJ2-3, with a weak D call TRBD1 (6 bases). The germline V gene has CDR1 SGHVS and CDR2 FQNEAQ. This CDR3 region has 13 residues. The V and J ends lost 10 bases and 5 bases respectively, with 16 bases between them. The CDR3 region is CATGDGARDTQYF. The CDR3 DNA reads TGTGCCACAGGGGACGGAGCAAGAGATACGCAGTATTTT.

This clonotype has just one count. This chain connects TRBV4-1 to TRBJ2-7; 10 nucleotides line up with TRBD1. V shed 0 bases and J 1 base; nucleotides not matched to a gene: 6. Per germline, CDR1 MGHRA and CDR2 YSYEKL. This CDR3 is 17 amino acids long. CDR3 loop: CASSQDQGTGVSYEQYF. DNA for the CDR3: TGCGCCAGCAGCCAAGATCAGGGGACAGGGGTTTCCTACGAGCAGTACTTC.

The CDR3 reads CSVELAVDTQYF. CDR3 DNA sequence: TGCAGCGTTGAGCTAGCTGTGGATACGCAGTATTTT. The gene calls are TRBV29-1 and TRBJ2-3, with a tentative D call TRBD2 (5 bases). Per germline, CDR1 SQVTM and CDR2 ANQGSEA. The germline V and J ends were trimmed by 3 bases and 6 bases, with 10 bases remaining between them. This CDR3 spans 12 amino acids.